The entry below gives a single TCR beta chain sequence along with its context. The entry originates in a study of shared clonotypes between healthy human individuals. Study information: The study used three CD4 naive, three CD4 memory, two CD8 naive and one CD8 memory plate per donor.

The CDR3 is 14 residues long. V lost 5 bases, J lost 8 bases, and 10 bases stayed unmatched. Germline CDR1 reads SGHTA; CDR2 reads FQGNSA. Some clones are missing from TCRdb's copy, which holds only in-frame ones; the method was immunoSEQ multiplex PCR. The sample carries about 2,500,000 clones, around nine tenths recorded once. J is TRBJ2-5 and V is TRBV7-2, with TRBD2 identical over 8 bases. Sequencing was done on a sample of naive CD4+ T cells sorted from blood. The subset here: CD45RA+ positively selected. This receptor was obtained from a man aged 18 to 30 in good health. The CDR3 DNA is TGTGCCAGCAGCCTCTACGGGAGGGAGGAAACCCAGTACTTC. It is translated as CASSLYGREETQYF.